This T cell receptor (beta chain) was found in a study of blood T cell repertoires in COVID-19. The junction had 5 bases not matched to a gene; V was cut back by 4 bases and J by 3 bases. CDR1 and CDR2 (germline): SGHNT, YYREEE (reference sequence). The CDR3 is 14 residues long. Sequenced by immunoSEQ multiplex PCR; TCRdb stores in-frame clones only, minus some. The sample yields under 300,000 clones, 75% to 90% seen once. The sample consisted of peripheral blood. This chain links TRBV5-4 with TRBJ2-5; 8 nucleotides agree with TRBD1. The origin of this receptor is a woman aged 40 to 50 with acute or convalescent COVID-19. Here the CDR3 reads CASSQGAAKETQYF. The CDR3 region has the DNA TGTGCCAGCAGCCAGGGGGCGGCTAAAGAGACCCAGTACTTC. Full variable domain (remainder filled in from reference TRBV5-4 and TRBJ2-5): ETGVTQSPTHLIKTRGQQVTLRCSSQSGHNTVSWYQQALGQGPQFIFQYYREEENGRGNFPPRFSGLQFPNYSSELNVNALELDDSALYLCASSQGAAKETQYFGPGTRLLVL.